This T cell receptor (beta chain) is drawn from a study of T cell responses to AZD1222 COVID-19 vaccine. About the research overall: The study pooled second doses at about 4 or about 12 weeks.

The CDR3 spans 17 residues. From germline, CDR1 is LNHDA and CDR2 SQIVND (reference sequence). Trimming took off 3 bases at V and 10 bases at J, with 26 bases between the two ends. Regarding this clone: The antigen remains undetermined.

Libraries were prepared by immunoSEQ multiplex PCR; TCRdb keeps only in-frame clonotypes and omits some of them. The sample has about 150,000 clones, over 85% seen once. Study-wide findings and caveats: Nearly half of spike-specific TCRs reportedly go after variant regions that carry no mutations. Donors, mostly white British, included more females; clonal diversity was possibly underestimated. Mapped onto spike, vaccine-associated CD4 TCRs spanned it and were dominant at 160-218 and 743-854.

The source was peripheral blood, collected on day 0 of AZD1222 vaccination. The sequence was collected from an adult in good health. The chain has TRBV19 and TRBJ2-3; the D gene could be TRBD1 or TRBD2 (6 bases each). The CDR3 loop is CASSIDKGGGRGSPQYF. The CDR3 region has the DNA TGTGCCAGTAGTATCGACAAAGGGGGAGGCAGGGGATCCCCGCAGTATTTT.